This section outlines one T cell receptor beta chain sequence together with its context. What it binds is unknown. The data were obtained in a study of cytomegalovirus exposure and HLA in healthy donors. The overall study: For the approximately 400 genotyped donors, roughly 80% fell within the Caucasian-associated ancestry cluster.

Study-level results: In a later analysis, TCR beta V- and J-gene trimming was associated with a missense DCLRE1C variant. TCR beta sequences numbering 15,000 to 20,000 were associated with HLA alleles at 0.05 false discovery rate in a later analysis. Most TCR beta V segments were productive about 87% or about 30% of the time in an earlier analysis.

Germline V gene data show CDR1 as MNHNY and CDR2 as SVGAGI (reference sequence). This CDR3 has 13 amino acids. V was pared by 5 bases and J by 4 bases, with 11 bases between. Researchers ran the PCR with 60 Vbeta and 13 Jbeta primers. Libraries were prepared by immunoSEQ multiplex PCR; TCRdb keeps only in-frame clonotypes and omits some of them. The data contain approximately 88,000 clones, over 60% of them seen just once; the ten biggest clones take up approximately 5.6%. The rearrangement uses TRBV6-6 and TRBJ1-2, with D hard to call. The clonotype originates from a man in his thirties or forties in good health and CMV-seropositive. Sequencing was done on a sample of PBMCs. Here the CDR3 DNA reads TGTGCCAGCAGTCGAGAATCCCCCTATGGCTACACCTTC. Protein product: CASSRESPYGYTF.